Each of the 10 T cell receptor beta chains below was sequenced from the same sample in a study of T-cell reconstitution after alpha-beta-depleted transplantation in children. The authors prepared the TCRbeta library with unique molecular identifiers. TCRdb itself ran the PCR reads through MiXCR, one entry per CDR3 protein. This sample has 750,000 to 950,000 distinct CDR3 sequences, with roughly 16% found just once. The material was PBMCs, mostly from graft donor cells, obtained 360 days after TCRalphabeta/CD19-depleted stem cell transplant. Receptors were obtained from a male patient aged 10 to 17 who had a stem cell transplant for acute lymphoblastic leukemia, so the T cells may come from the graft donor.

This sequence joins TRBV2 and TRBJ2-7, with 8 bases that match TRBD1. The junction had 1 base not matched to a gene; V was cut back by 9 bases and J by 3 bases. The CDR3 extends over 11 amino acids. Germline CDR1 SNHLY, CDR2 FYNNEI. The CDR3 DNA reads TGTGCCAGTGACAGGGGCTACGAGCAGTACTTC. It is translated as CASDRGYEQYF.

V and J are TRBV3-1 and TRBJ2-1; either TRBD1 or TRBD2 may fit D (5 bases each). The V and J ends lost 4 bases and 0 bases respectively, with 13 bases between them. CDR3 size: 16 residues. Looked up from germline, CDR1 is LGHDT and CDR2 is YNNKEL (reference sequence). In DNA form, the CDR3 reads TGTGCCAGCAGCCCCAAGGGACCGGGCTCCTACAATGAGCAGTTCTTC. Its translation is CASSPKGPGSYNEQFF.

This clonotype has a handful of counts. The genes are TRBV11-2 and TRBJ2-1; 13 bases agree with TRBD2. The CDR3 consists of 18 residues. V shed 5 bases, J shed 7 bases, and the junction held 14 bases outside the gene matches. Germline V gives CDR1 SGHAT, CDR2 FQNNGV. CDR3 coding DNA: TGTGCCAGCAGCAGCGTTGGCACTAGCGGGAGGGCCTGGAATGAGCAGTTCTTC. Its protein is CASSSVGTSGRAWNEQFF.

This clonotype showed up just a few times. The chain employs TRBV12-3 or TRBV12-4 and TRBJ2-1, with 7 bases identical to TRBD2. The J segment lost 9 bases and the V segment lost 6 bases, leaving 11 bases of the junction unmatched. The length of the CDR3 is 14 residues. For the CDR3, the DNA is TGTGCCAGCAGGGGGGGAGGGTTCTGGACTGAGCAGTTCTTC. It codes for CASRGGGFWTEQFF.

This rearrangement joins TRBV10-1 to TRBJ2-1, with D unclear. The CDR3 runs 13 residues. CDR1 is WNHNN, CDR2 SYGVQD, per germline (reference sequence). The V gene lost 0 bases and the J gene lost 13 bases, with 13 bases spanning the gap. The CDR3 DNA reads as TGCGCCAGCAGTGAGTCGAATCGGAACAGACAGTTCTTC. Its translation is CASSESNRNRQFF.

The V gene is TRBV12-3 or TRBV12-4, the J gene TRBJ2-1; 15 nucleotides agree with TRBD2. The CDR3 has 20 residues. The V segment lost 6 bases and the J segment 2 bases; nucleotides outside the gene matches: 14. The CDR3 sequence is CASSLGLAGGPGLTYNEQFF. CDR3 DNA sequence: TGTGCCAGCAGCCTCGGACTAGCGGGAGGGCCGGGTTTAACCTACAATGAGCAGTTCTTC.

The J gene is TRBJ2-5, the V gene TRBV20-1, with D tentatively TRBD2 (6 bases). Germline CDR1 reads DFQATT; CDR2 reads SNEGSKA (reference sequence). The V end lost 1 base, the J end lost 4 bases, and 16 bases lay between the germline ends. The CDR3 has 15 residues. The CDR3 loop reads CSARGGAAPGETQYF. The CDR3 DNA reads as TGCAGTGCTAGAGGCGGGGCCGCCCCCGGAGAGACCCAGTACTTC.

The rearrangement joins TRBV27 to TRBJ1-1; D remains unclear. Trimming shortened V by 3 bases and J by 3 bases, and 11 bases separated the two germline ends. The CDR3 length is 14 residues. Germline CDR1 reads MNHEY; CDR2 reads SMNVEV (reference sequence). The CDR3 coding sequence is TGTGCCAGCAGTTTTAGGTCGGAATACACTGAAGCTTTCTTT. It specifies CASSFRSEYTEAFF.

This sequence joins TRBV14 and TRBJ2-1; D unresolved. The V end was cut by 8 bases, the J end by 11 bases, with 4 bases between. CDR1 and CDR2 (germline): SGHDN, FVKESK. CDR3 length: 8 residues. CDR3 coding DNA: TGTGCCAGCCGACAGCAGTTCTTC. It codes for CASRQQFF.

This clonotype has just a few counts. The chain is built from TRBV7-6 and TRBJ1-3; weak D call: TRBD1 (5 bases). Germline CDR1 reads SGHVS; CDR2 reads FNYEAQ. CDR3 size: 16 residues. The V end lost 5 bases, the J end lost 0 bases, and 14 bases lay between the germline ends. The CDR3 region has the DNA TGTGCCAGCAGCCCCCTAGATACAGGCTCTGGAAACACCATATATTTT. Amino acid sequence: CASSPLDTGSGNTIYF.